The 5 T cell receptor beta chains below were found in one sample sequenced in a study of shared clonotypes between healthy human individuals. Sequencing used immunoSEQ multiplex PCR; TCRdb keeps in-frame clones, though not all of them. The table includes 800,000 to 1,200,000 clones, around three quarters detected once. What was sequenced was memory CD4+ T cells from PBMCs. Described subset: CD45RA-negative fraction. These receptors all come from a man younger than 35 in good health. Some clones in this sample may be carry-over from other donors' samples.

This clone appeared once. The gene calls are TRBV7-9 and TRBJ2-4, with D uncertain. The V end lost 2 bases, the J end lost 7 bases, and 6 bases lay between the germline ends. Germline values: CDR1 SEHNR, CDR2 FQNEAQ (reference sequence). CDR3 length: 12 residues. The CDR3 DNA follows: TGTGCCAGCAGCTTAAACCGCAACATTCAGTACTTC. It encodes CASSLNRNIQYF.

About this clone: The same CDR3 is also encoded by other DNA sequences in this sample. The chain employs TRBV2 and TRBJ1-5; 8 bases align to TRBD1. Germline loops: CDR1 SNHLY, CDR2 FYNNEI. The CDR3 is 14 residues long. V shed 6 bases and J 6 bases; nucleotides not matched to a gene: 7. CDR3 residues: CASSGTGGSQPQHF. The DNA of the CDR3 is TGTGCCAGCAGCGGGACAGGAGGCAGTCAGCCCCAGCATTTT.

The rearrangement uses TRBV28 and TRBJ1-5, with D perhaps matching TRBD1 (5 bases). CDR3 length: 17 amino acids. Germline loops: CDR1 MDHEN, CDR2 SYDVKM. V was pared by 6 bases and J by 5 bases, with 23 bases between. CDR3 residues: CASSLDGAARSHQPQHF. CDR3 coding DNA: TGTGCCAGCAGCTTAGATGGGGCAGCCAGGAGCCATCAGCCCCAGCATTTT.

The chain carries TRBV5-1 and TRBJ1-1; D remains ambiguous. The length of the CDR3 is 13 residues. CDR1 is SGHRS, CDR2 YFSETQ, per germline. The V gene lost 4 bases and the J gene lost 4 bases, with 11 bases spanning the gap. This CDR3 reads CASSPGGRTEAFF. Here the CDR3 DNA reads TGCGCCAGCAGCCCGGGTGGGCGCACTGAAGCTTTCTTT.

The chain employs TRBV7-8 and TRBJ2-1; 10 bases are shared with TRBD2. V trimming: 5 bases; J trimming: 3 bases; junction bases outside the gene matches: 4. The germline CDR1 and CDR2 sequences are SGHVS and FQNEAQ. The CDR3 is 15 amino acids. CDR3 in amino acids: CASSPGLAFYNEQFF. In nucleotides, the CDR3 is TGTGCCAGCAGCCCGGGACTAGCGTTCTACAATGAGCAGTTCTTC.